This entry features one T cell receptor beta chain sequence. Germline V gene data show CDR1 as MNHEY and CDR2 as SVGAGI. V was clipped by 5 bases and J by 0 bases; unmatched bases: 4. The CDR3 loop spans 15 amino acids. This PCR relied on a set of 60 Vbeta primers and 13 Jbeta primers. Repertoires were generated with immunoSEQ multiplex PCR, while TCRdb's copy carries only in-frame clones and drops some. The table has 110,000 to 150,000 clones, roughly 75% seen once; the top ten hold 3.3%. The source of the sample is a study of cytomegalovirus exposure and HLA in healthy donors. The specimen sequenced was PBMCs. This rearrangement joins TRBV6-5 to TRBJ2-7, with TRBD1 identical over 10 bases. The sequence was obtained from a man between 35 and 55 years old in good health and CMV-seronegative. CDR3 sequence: CASSSRDRGSYEQYF. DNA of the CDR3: TGTGCCAGCAGTAGCCGGGACAGGGGCTCCTACGAGCAGTACTTC.